Ten or more counts support the clone carrying this T cell receptor beta chain. The antigen is undetermined. Diagnosis relied on clinical symptoms, serum thyroxine and TRAb, thyroid ultrasound and orbital computed tomography. The data stem from a study of T cells in Graves' hyperthyroidism and ophthalmopathy. RNA transcripts served as the template for amplifying TCR beta CDR3 regions. The HTBI set primed first-round TCR CDR3 RT-PCR. TCRdb reprocessed the multiplex PCR reads via MiXCR and lists one record per CDR3 protein. Here the sample spans 500,000 to 600,000 distinct CDR3 sequences, 46% being singletons. Study-level results: Model output signaled ophthalmopathy a median roughly 6.5 months ahead of onset. Blood shared most expanded thyroid clonotypes above 0.001.

V gave up 2 bases and J gave up 4 bases; unmatched junction bases: 8. Germline assignment: CDR1 SGHDN and CDR2 FVKESK. CDR3 length equals 16 residues. This receptor was taken from an adult woman with Graves' disease, either hyperthyroidism or ophthalmopathy (not recorded which). The sample was peripheral blood or thyroid tissue (not recorded which). This chain connects TRBV14 to TRBJ2-5; 9 bases line up with TRBD2. CDR3 protein: CASSQLASGIVETQYF. The CDR3 nucleotides read TGTGCCAGCAGCCAACTCGCTAGCGGGATTGTAGAGACCCAGTACTTC.